This T cell receptor beta chain comes out of a study of blood T cell repertoires in COVID-19. Original handling: Amplification of reference gene primers was used by the study to estimate nucleated cell counts. The protocol was immunoSEQ multiplex PCR, while the TCRdb copy is restricted to in-frame clones and leaves out a portion. Clone size and V and J calls were adopted from that table, with D and trimming inferred from the DNA. The sample holds approximately 150,000 clones, roughly 87% seen once. Germline CDR1 reads SGHAT; CDR2 reads FQNNGV. With 6 bases removed from V and 3 bases from J, the gap between germline ends came to 22 bases. The CDR3 has 17 residues. Participant ages covered roughly 18 to 89 years across about two dozen US areas. A case of COVID-19 had been met by exposed participants within 2 weeks before study entry.

This TCR was sampled from a woman in her forties who had been exposed to COVID-19. The sample comprised PBMCs or T cells enriched from blood (not recorded which). The gene calls are TRBV11-2 and TRBJ2-3; possibly TRBD2 for D (5 bases). The chain's CDR3 is CASRDWRLRTRTDTQYF. Here the CDR3 DNA reads TGTGCCAGCAGGGACTGGCGGTTAAGAACTCGGACAGATACGCAGTATTTT.